These 10 T cell receptor beta chains came from one sample sequenced in a study of blood T cell repertoires in COVID-19. The method was immunoSEQ multiplex PCR; TCRdb's version includes in-frame clones alone and lacks a portion of them. This table has approximately 140,000 clones, around 86% appearing once. Sequencing input: peripheral blood. These receptors were taken from a man aged 40-55 years with active or convalescent COVID-19.

The rearrangement links TRBV19 to TRBJ1-1; D might be TRBD1 (6 bases). Between the trimmed V and J ends, which lost 4 bases and 4 bases, there was a span of 16 bases. Germline-derived CDR1 and CDR2 are LNHDA and SQIVND (reference sequence). CDR3 size: 15 residues. The CDR3 DNA is TGTGCCAGTAGTACCTCGGGGAGGGGGGGCACTGAAGCTTTCTTT. Translation gives CASSTSGRGGTEAFF. Together with reference TRBV19 and TRBJ1-1, the CDR3 gives the full variable domain: DGGITQSPKYLFRKEGQNVTLSCEQNLNHDAMYWYRQDPGQGLRLIYYSQIVNDFQKGDIAEGYSVSREKKESFPLTVTSAQKNPTAFYLCASSTSGRGGTEAFFGQGTRLTVV.

The chain employs TRBV6-6 and TRBJ2-7, with 9 nucleotides matching TRBD1. J was trimmed by 3 bases and V by 2 bases; bases with no gene match: 8. The CDR3 spans 16 residues. Per the germline V gene, CDR1 is MNHNY and CDR2 is SVGAGI (reference sequence). CDR3 in amino acids: CASSYVRRGQGYEQYF. The CDR3, as DNA: TGTGCCAGCAGTTACGTGCGTCGGGGACAGGGCTACGAGCAGTACTTC.

The V call is TRBV27, the J call TRBJ2-5; 11 nucleotides line up with TRBD1. Per the germline V gene, CDR1 is MNHEY and CDR2 is SMNVEV (reference sequence). The length of the CDR3 is 16 residues. V lost 2 bases and J lost 4; bases outside the gene matches: 6. CDR3 DNA sequence: TGTGCCAGCAGTTTACTGGGACAGGGGGTAAGAGAGACCCAGTACTTC. Translation gives CASSLLGQGVRETQYF.

The V and J genes are TRBV19 and TRBJ1-1, with 9 bases fitting TRBD1. CDR1 LNHDA and CDR2 SQIVND come from the germline V gene (reference sequence). The V gene end was trimmed by 9 bases and the J gene end by 1 base; junction bases not matched to a gene: 3. The CDR3 runs 13 residues. The CDR3, as DNA: TGTGCCAGCCGGGACAGGGAGAACACTGAAGCTTTCTTT. This translates into CASRDRENTEAFF.

The chain is built from TRBV9 and TRBJ2-7; the match to TRBD1 covers 8 bases. Germline V CDR1 and CDR2: SGDLS, YYNGEE. This CDR3 has 16 residues. V shed 4 bases and J 3 bases; nucleotides not matched to a gene: 12. CDR3 sequence (DNA): TGTGCCAGCAGCAGCGACAGGGGCCACCTCGACTACGAGCAGTACTTC. Amino acids: CASSSDRGHLDYEQYF.

This clone showed up many times. This chain links TRBV9 with TRBJ2-2, with D hard to call. The germline V and J ends were trimmed by 3 bases and 11 bases, with 14 bases remaining between them. CDR1 is SGDLS, CDR2 YYNGEE, per germline. The length of the CDR3 is 13 residues. CDR3 protein: CASSAAKRTELFF. The CDR3 DNA is TGTGCCAGCAGCGCCGCCAAACGTACTGAGCTGTTTTTT. The complete variable domain, with remaining parts taken from reference TRBV9 and TRBJ2-2, reads DSGVTQTPKHLITATGQRVTLRCSPRSGDLSVYWYQQSLDQGLQFLIQYYNGEERAKGNILERFSAQQFPDLHSELNLSSLELGDSALYFCASSAAKRTELFFGEGSRLTVL.

This clone was counted once. This rearrangement joins TRBV5-4 to TRBJ1-1; tentative D call: TRBD1 (6 bases). The CDR3 sequence is 15 residues long. The V end was cut by 4 bases, the J end by 0 bases, with 13 bases between. The germline V gene encodes CDR1 SGHNT and CDR2 YYREEE (reference sequence). CDR3 nucleotide sequence: TGTGCCAGCAGCCAACGGACAGCTATGAACACTGAAGCTTTCTTT. Its protein is CASSQRTAMNTEAFF.

This clone was detected once. The chain recombines TRBV2 with TRBJ2-7; 10 bases map to TRBD1. CDR3 length: 15 amino acids. Trimming cost V 7 bases and J 4 bases; bases outside gene matches: 10. Germline-derived CDR1 and CDR2 are SNHLY and FYNNEI. The CDR3, as DNA: TGTGCCAGCAACGAGTACGGGACAGGGGTATACGAGCAGTACTTC. Protein: CASNEYGTGVYEQYF.

The rearrangement joins TRBV21-1 to TRBJ2-4; the D call in the table, TRBD2, was not verified against the DNA. TRBV21-1 is reported as a pseudogene. This CDR3 region has 15 residues. CDR3 DNA: TGTGCCAGCAGCCACTTAGGGGGGGGCAAAAACATTCAGTACTTC. Translated: CASSHLGGGKNIQYF.

V gene TRBV27 combines with J gene TRBJ2-1; 10 bases are shared with TRBD2. V was pared by 7 bases and J by 8 bases, with 5 bases of the junction left unmatched. Germline CDR1 MNHEY, CDR2 SMNVEV (reference sequence). The CDR3 runs to 13 residues. CDR3 amino acids: CASTASGGHEQFF. The CDR3 DNA reads as TGTGCCAGCACGGCTAGCGGGGGCCATGAGCAGTTCTTC.